The clone carrying this T cell receptor (delta chain) turned up a few times. The protein TCRdb gives is from a much larger clone and does not agree with this DNA's translation at residue 6, likely a read error; the protein shown here comes from the DNA. The record originates from a study of gamma-delta chains in newborns, infants, children. Overall study: Microbial exposure reportedly drives polyclonal innate γδ T cell expansion after birth.

The CDR3 loop spans 14 amino acids. Per the germline V gene, CDR1 is GEAIGNYY and CDR2 is EKD. Trimming removed 3 bases from V and 8 bases from J; junction bases left unmatched: 5. TCRdb re-called the reads through CATT. The sample lists a few thousand delta-chain clones; approximately 1.3% were seen once. The genes are TRDV2 and TRDJ2; 10 nucleotides line up with TRDD3. Sequenced: blood. The clonotype was recovered from a child who was a newborn, infant or young child, either healthy, febrile or measles-vaccinated (not recorded which). CDR3 DNA sequence: TGTGCCTGTGACGTACAGGGGGATACGGCACAACTCTTCTTT. This gives the protein CACDVQGDTAQLFF.